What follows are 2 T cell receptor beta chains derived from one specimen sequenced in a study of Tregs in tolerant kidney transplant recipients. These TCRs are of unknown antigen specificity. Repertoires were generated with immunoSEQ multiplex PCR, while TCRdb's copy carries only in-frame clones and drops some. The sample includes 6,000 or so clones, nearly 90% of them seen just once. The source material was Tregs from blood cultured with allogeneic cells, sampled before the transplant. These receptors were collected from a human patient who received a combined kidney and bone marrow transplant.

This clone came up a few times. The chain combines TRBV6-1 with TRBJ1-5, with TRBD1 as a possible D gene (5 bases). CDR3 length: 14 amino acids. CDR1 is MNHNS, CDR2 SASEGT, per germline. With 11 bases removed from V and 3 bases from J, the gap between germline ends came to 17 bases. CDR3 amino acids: CASRGPGVNQPQHF. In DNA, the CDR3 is TGTGCCTCGAGGGGCCCGGGGGTCAATCAGCCCCAGCATTTT.

The CDR3: CASSPPSGGAYEQYF. The CDR3 coding sequence is TGTGCCAGCAGTCCACCTAGCGGGGGGGCCTACGAGCAGTACTTC. The chain is built from TRBV28 and TRBJ2-7, with 12 nucleotides matching TRBD2. Germline trimming cut 5 bases from V and 2 bases from J; bases unmatched to any gene: 4. Germline V gives CDR1 MDHEN, CDR2 SYDVKM. CDR3 length: 15 residues.